This T cell receptor (beta chain) was documented in a study of T cell responses to AZD1222 COVID-19 vaccine. Germline values: CDR1 SGHDN, CDR2 FVKESK. The CDR3 sequence is 12 residues long. Trimming cost V 5 bases and J 3 bases, with 8 bases left between them. The study's findings and limits: With two AZD1222 doses given, Spike-specific TCR breadth and depth both rose.

Profiling relied on immunoSEQ multiplex PCR, and the TCRdb table lists in-frame clones only, not all of them. This table holds approximately 200,000 clones, 90% to 95% found once. To note about this clone: Its target is not known.

V usage is TRBV14 and J usage is TRBJ2-7; the D gene is possibly TRBD2 (5 bases). The source of this sequence is an adult who received the MenACWY meningococcal vaccine as a control. Here the sequenced sample was peripheral blood, taken 28 days after the second dose of the MenACWY control vaccine. The CDR3 loop reads CASSVGDYEQYF. The CDR3 nucleotides read TGTGCCAGCAGCGTCGGGGACTACGAGCAGTACTTC.